This T cell receptor (beta chain) was captured in a study of T cells in Graves' hyperthyroidism and ophthalmopathy. Notes on the study in general: The blood repertoire included most of the expanded thyroid clonotypes above 0.001.

V lost 5 bases and J lost 1; bases outside the gene matches: 7. The length of the CDR3 is 15 residues. Germline-derived CDR1 and CDR2 are PRHDT and FYEKMQ (reference sequence). TCR beta CDR3 sequences were amplified from RNA transcripts. RT-PCR in the first round (using the HTBI primer set) targeted the TCR CDR3. TCRdb reprocessed the multiplex PCR reads with MiXCR, giving one entry per CDR3 protein. Of under 750,000 distinct CDR3 sequences in the sample, around 20% were seen once. Comments on this clonotype: Its specificity is unknown.

This chain connects TRBV13 to TRBJ2-5, with 7 bases fitting TRBD2. Specimen: blood. The origin of this receptor is a woman aged 45-65 years with Graves' hyperthyroidism that later progressed to Graves' ophthalmopathy. The CDR3, as DNA: TGTGCCAGCAGCCAGACAGCGGGGCCCCAAGAGACCCAGTACTTC. The encoded protein is CASSQTAGPQETQYF. Full variable domain (rest looked up from reference TRBV13 and TRBJ2-5): AAGVIQSPRHLIKEKRETATLKCYPIPRHDTVYWYQQGPGQDPQFLISFYEKMQSDKGSIPDRFSAQQFSDYHSELNMSSLELGDSALYFCASSQTAGPQETQYFGPGTRLLVL.